Following are 18 T cell receptor beta chains from one sample sequenced in a study of T cells in Graves' hyperthyroidism and ophthalmopathy. The CDR3 regions of TCR beta were amplified from RNA transcripts. The TCR CDR3 first-round RT-PCR relied on the HTBI primer set. TCRdb reprocessed the multiplex PCR reads via MiXCR and lists one record per CDR3 protein. The table shows tens of thousands of distinct CDR3 sequences, with 45% to 55% occurring only once. Sequencing was carried out using blood. Receptor source: a woman aged 35 to 49 with Graves' ophthalmopathy.

There are many counts of this clonotype. The rearrangement uses TRBV28 and TRBJ2-3; no clear D. Trimming removed 3 bases from V and 4 bases from J, with 8 bases in between. Per the germline V gene, CDR1 is MDHEN and CDR2 is SYDVKM. The CDR3 contains 13 residues. CDR3 coding DNA: TGTGCCAGCAGTTTGCCGGCGGCAGATACGCAGTATTTT. Translation: CASSLPAADTQYF.

V is TRBV7-9 and J is TRBJ2-5; TRBD2 matches 10 bases. J was trimmed by 5 bases and V by 1 base; bases with no gene match: 13. CDR1 and CDR2 from the germline V gene are SEHNR and FQNEAQ (reference sequence). CDR3 length: 18 residues. The CDR3 loop is CASSLVPSLAGPQETQYF. In DNA, the CDR3 is TGTGCCAGCAGCTTAGTCCCTTCACTAGCGGGGCCTCAGGAGACCCAGTACTTC.

The J gene is TRBJ2-2, the V gene TRBV29-1; D is unclear. V was trimmed by 5 bases and J by 6 bases, leaving 10 bases between them. Germline V gives CDR1 SQVTM, CDR2 ANQGSEA. CDR3 size: 12 residues. The CDR3 loop reads CSVTALAGELFF. DNA of the CDR3: TGCAGCGTTACAGCCCTCGCCGGGGAGCTGTTTTTT.

This sequence joins TRBV25-1 and TRBJ2-7, with 7 bases matching TRBD1. The CDR3 length is 13 residues. CDR1 is MGHDK and CDR2 is SYGVNS in the germline V gene. Trimming cost V 4 bases and J 3 bases; bases outside gene matches: 3. As DNA, the CDR3 is TGTGCCAGCAGTGCCGACAGGGACTACGAGCAGTACTTC. Protein: CASSADRDYEQYF.

The V and J genes are TRBV10-3 and TRBJ2-1; 8 positions match TRBD1. Trimming removed 6 bases from V and 5 bases from J; junction bases left unmatched: 3. CDR1 and CDR2 (germline): ENHRY, SYGVKD. CDR3 length equals 13 residues. Written as DNA, the CDR3 is TGTGCCATCAGGACAGGGGAGGACAATGAGCAGTTCTTC. Residues: CAIRTGEDNEQFF.

This clonotype has ten or more counts. V and J are TRBV7-9 and TRBJ2-3; 7 nucleotides agree with TRBD2. Germline V gene sequence: CDR1 SEHNR, CDR2 FQNEAQ (reference sequence). The trim removed 4 bases at V and 2 bases at J, leaving 9 bases unmatched. The CDR3 sequence is 16 residues long. For the CDR3, the DNA is TGTGCCAGCAGCTCCCGAGCTAGCGGAAACACAGATACGCAGTATTTT. Amino acids: CASSSRASGNTDTQYF.

This clonotype occurred once. V and J are TRBV30 and TRBJ1-6; 7 positions match TRBD1. The CDR3 has 15 residues. Trimming cost V 0 bases and J 8 bases; bases outside gene matches: 7. The germline gives CDR1 GTSNPN, CDR2 SVGIG (reference sequence). The CDR3 bases are TGTGCCTGGAGTGTTGTTGGGACAGATGATTCACCCCTCCACTTT. Translation gives CAWSVVGTDDSPLHF.

V usage is TRBV7-9 and J usage is TRBJ2-2; 7 bases are a match to TRBD2. With V trimmed by 4 bases and J by 6 bases, 8 bases remained unmatched. CDR1 SEHNR and CDR2 FQNEAQ come from the germline V gene (reference sequence). The CDR3 loop spans 15 amino acids. The CDR3 loop reads CASSSPREIPGELFF. The CDR3 nucleotides read TGTGCCAGCAGCTCGCCGCGGGAGATCCCCGGGGAGCTGTTTTTT.

This clonotype was picked up many times. This rearrangement joins TRBV28 to TRBJ2-1; D remains ambiguous. The CDR3 runs to 11 residues. CDR1 is MDHEN and CDR2 is SYDVKM in the germline V gene. Trimming stripped 3 bases from V and 9 bases from J, with 6 bases between. The CDR3 is CASSLKAEQFF. In DNA form, the CDR3 reads TGTGCCAGCAGTTTGAAGGCTGAGCAGTTCTTC. Variable domain in full (rest from reference TRBV28 and TRBJ2-1): DVKVTQSSRYLVKRTGEKVFLECVQDMDHENMFWYRQDPGLGLRLIYFSYDVKMKEKGDIPEGYSVSREKKERFSLILESASTNQTSMYLCASSLKAEQFFGPGTRLTVL.

The chain recombines TRBV15 with TRBJ2-7, with D possibly being TRBD2 (6 bases). V dropped 4 bases and J dropped 3 bases, with 16 bases sitting between them. Germline CDR1 is LNHNV and CDR2 is YYDKDF (reference sequence). The CDR3 covers 15 residues. CDR3 sequence reads: CATSNGVDYGYEQYF. DNA of the CDR3: TGTGCCACCAGCAATGGGGTGGACTACGGCTACGAGCAGTACTTC.

This clonotype was observed at least ten times. This rearrangement joins TRBV12-3 or TRBV12-4 to TRBJ2-2; no definite D call. Trimming left V 2 bases short and J 4 bases short, with 8 bases between. This CDR3 has 14 amino acids. The CDR3 nucleotides are TGTGCCAGCAGTTTACAGACCGGCACCGGGGAGCTGTTTTTT. This encodes CASSLQTGTGELFF.

By its share, this clonotype is medium-sized (0.01 to 0.1%). The rearrangement uses TRBV24-1 and TRBJ2-1; 12 bases align to TRBD2. Germline assignment: CDR1 KGHDR and CDR2 SFDVKD. J gave up 2 bases and V 4 bases, and 2 bases lay outside the gene matches. The length of the CDR3 is 16 residues. The CDR3 is CATSEPSGRAYNEQFF. The CDR3 DNA is TGTGCCACCAGTGAACCTAGCGGGAGGGCCTACAATGAGCAGTTCTTC.

V usage is TRBV19 and J usage is TRBJ1-5; 11 positions match TRBD1. From germline, CDR1 is LNHDA and CDR2 SQIVND (reference sequence). The CDR3 extends over 17 amino acids. Trimming cost V 2 bases and J 5 bases; bases outside gene matches: 8. The CDR3: CASSIQGGTGGYQPQHF. In DNA form, the CDR3 reads TGTGCCAGTAGTATACAGGGAGGGACAGGGGGTTATCAGCCCCAGCATTTT.

This clonotype has a count of ten or more. The chain uses TRBV19 and TRBJ1-1; possible D gene TRBD1, 5 bases. The CDR3 loop spans 15 amino acids. The germline V and J ends were trimmed by 5 bases and 5 bases, with 18 bases remaining between them. Germline V gene lookup returns CDR1 LNHDA and CDR2 SQIVND (reference sequence). CDR3 amino acids: CASSPGRDGKTEAFF. The CDR3 bases are TGTGCCAGTAGTCCCGGACGGGACGGAAAAACTGAAGCTTTCTTT.

The sample holds many counts of this clonotype. V gene TRBV6-4 combines with J gene TRBJ2-2; 10 nucleotides match TRBD2. The CDR3 totals 19 residues. CDR1 and CDR2 from the germline V gene are MRHNA and SNTAGT. V was clipped by 0 bases and J by 3 bases; unmatched bases: 10. The CDR3, as DNA: TGTGCCAGCAGTGACTCGGAGCAGCGGGAGGGCCGGTACACCGGGGAGCTGTTTTTT. Translation: CASSDSEQREGRYTGELFF.

This chain links TRBV6-4 with TRBJ2-3; 8 bases are shared with TRBD2. Germline CDR1 MRHNA, CDR2 SNTAGT. The ends lost 6 bases at V and 2 bases at J; junction bases unmatched: 4. The CDR3 sequence is 14 residues long. The CDR3 loop reads CASRAGGATDTQYF. CDR3 nucleotides: TGTGCCAGCAGAGCCGGGGGGGCCACAGATACGCAGTATTTT.

This clonotype was counted ten times or more. V gene TRBV6-2 or TRBV6-3 combines with J gene TRBJ1-5; D gene uncertain. The V gene's germline CDR1 is MNHEY and CDR2 SVGEGT. Trimming took off 7 bases at V and 10 bases at J, with 20 bases between the two ends. The CDR3 sequence is 14 residues long. The CDR3 region is CASNPGLGKGPQHF. CDR3 DNA sequence: TGTGCCAGCAACCCCGGACTGGGCAAAGGACCCCAGCATTTT.

The V call is TRBV20-1, the J call TRBJ2-7; the match to TRBD1 covers 7 bases. With 6 bases clipped from V and 2 bases from J, the junction kept 7 bases outside the gene matches. Germline-derived CDR1 and CDR2 are DFQATT and SNEGSKA (reference sequence). This CDR3 has 13 amino acids. This CDR3 reads CSANRDSTYEQYF. The CDR3 nucleotides read TGCAGTGCCAACCGGGACAGCACCTACGAGCAGTACTTC.